This TCR beta chain was retrieved from a study of T cells expressing NK-cell markers. TCRdb reprocessed the 5' RACE reads and keeps a single row for each CDR3 protein, giving no DNA. The listing records under 500,000 distinct CDR3 sequences. Germline V gene sequence: CDR1 SGHTA, CDR2 FQGNSA. There are 13 residues in the CDR3. The chain is built from TRBV7-2 and TRBJ2-7; TCRdb gives TRBD1 as the D gene, but with no DNA this cannot be confirmed. Sequenced input: blood T cells: a sorted CD56 or NKG2C T cell subset, CD4+ or CD8+ T cells, or bulk PBMC T cells (not recorded which). The receptor was derived from a woman between 18 and 69 years old in good health. This CDR3 is CASSIGQFYEQYF.